These 10 T cell receptor beta chains share one sample of origin, sequenced in a study of blood T cell repertoires in COVID-19. Clones were read by immunoSEQ multiplex PCR, and TCRdb kept only the in-frame ones, dropping some. Of about 190,000 clones detected, 88% appear once; the ten largest clones hold approximately 5.5%. Input material: peripheral blood. Receptors were obtained from a man aged 35-49 years with active or convalescent COVID-19.

This clone came up once. The CDR3 nucleotides read TGTGCCAGCTCACCAGAACCCTATATGTCCGGGGAGCTGTTTTTT. Protein sequence: CASSPEPYMSGELFF. The chain recombines TRBV18 with TRBJ2-2, with unresolved D. Looked up from germline, CDR1 is KGHSH and CDR2 is LQKENI. V lost 2 bases to trimming and J lost 6 bases, with 13 bases between them. The CDR3 runs 15 residues.

The genes are TRBV2 and TRBJ1-2; no clear D gene. With 6 bases removed from V and 4 bases from J, the gap between germline ends came to 12 bases. Per germline, CDR1 SNHLY and CDR2 FYNNEI. This CDR3 region has 13 residues. CDR3 sequence reads: CASRGGVSYGYTF. As DNA, the CDR3 is TGTGCCAGCAGGGGAGGAGTTAGCTATGGCTACACCTTC.

V and J are TRBV9 and TRBJ2-5, with TRBD1 identical over 7 bases. The J segment lost 4 bases and the V segment lost 0 bases, leaving 0 bases of the junction unmatched. CDR1 and CDR2 (germline): SGDLS, YYNGEE. The CDR3 loop spans 13 amino acids. CDR3 DNA sequence: TGTGCCAGCAGCGTAGACAGGGGAGAGACCCAGTACTTC. This codes for CASSVDRGETQYF.

The chain recombines TRBV6-6 with TRBJ1-2, with 7 nucleotides matching TRBD1. This CDR3 is 18 amino acids long. J was trimmed by 1 base and V by 5 bases; bases with no gene match: 16. Germline assignment: CDR1 MNHNY and CDR2 SVGAGI (reference sequence). The chain's CDR3 is CASSPFSDRQEFNYGYTF. In nucleotides, the CDR3 is TGTGCCAGCAGTCCCTTTTCGGACAGGCAGGAATTTAACTATGGCTACACCTTC.

The rearrangement joins TRBV15 to TRBJ1-3; no clear D. This CDR3 comprises 15 residues. Germline V gene lookup returns CDR1 LNHNV and CDR2 YYDKDF (reference sequence). Trimming cost V 1 base and J 0 bases, with 7 bases left between them. CDR3 region: CATSRGGTSGNTIYF. DNA of the CDR3: TGTGCCACCAGCAGAGGTGGCACCTCTGGAAACACCATATATTTT.

The chain links TRBV7-2 to TRBJ1-2, with 10 bases matching TRBD1. The CDR3 is 15 amino acids. From germline, CDR1 is SGHTA and CDR2 FQGNSA. Germline trimming cut 3 bases from V and 8 bases from J; bases unmatched to any gene: 9. CDR3 residues: CASSFTGTGARGYTF. The CDR3 DNA reads TGTGCCAGCAGCTTCACCGGGACAGGGGCTCGGGGCTACACCTTC. Using reference TRBV7-2 and TRBJ1-2 for the parts outside the CDR3, the full variable domain is GAGVSQSPSNKVTEKGKDVELRCDPISGHTALYWYRQSLGQGLEFLIYFQGNSAPDKSGLPSDRFSAERTGGSVSTLTIQRTQQEDSAVYLCASSFTGTGARGYTFGSGTRLTVV.

The chain employs TRBV4-3 and TRBJ2-7, with 8 bases aligning to TRBD2. The CDR3 is made up of 19 amino acids. Trimming removed 4 bases from V and 6 bases from J; junction bases left unmatched: 23. Germline V CDR1 and CDR2: LGHNA, YSLEER. In nucleotides, the CDR3 is TGCGCCAGCAGCCCCACTGACGGGGGGGCGGGGGGTCTCCATCGCGAGCAGTACTTC. It specifies CASSPTDGGAGGLHREQYF.

The chain carries TRBV6-5 and TRBJ2-7, with TRBD1 matching over 9 bases. The CDR3 sequence is 15 residues long. With V trimmed by 0 bases and J by 3 bases, 3 bases remained unmatched. Germline values: CDR1 MNHEY, CDR2 SVGAGI. Here the CDR3 reads CASSYSGQGIYEQYF. CDR3 nucleotides: TGTGCCAGCAGTTACTCGGGACAGGGTATCTACGAGCAGTACTTC.

The CDR3 sequence: CASKSGGASEQFF. In nucleotides, the CDR3 is TGCGCCAGCAAGAGCGGGGGGGCGAGTGAGCAGTTCTTC. The chain joins TRBV4-1 to TRBJ2-1; TRBD2 matches 10 bases. This CDR3 comprises 13 residues. CDR1 and CDR2 from the germline V gene are MGHRA and YSYEKL. V was pared by 7 bases and J by 9 bases, with 6 bases of the junction left unmatched.

Only a few counts were recorded for this clone. The chain links TRBV11-2 to TRBJ2-7; 7 bases agree with TRBD1. V gave up 7 bases and J gave up 10 bases; unmatched junction bases: 19. There are 15 residues in the CDR3. Germline V gene lookup returns CDR1 SGHAT and CDR2 FQNNGV. In DNA form, the CDR3 reads TGTGCCAGCAACCGCCCGGACAGGTCTATTTTGCTTCAGTACTTC. Its translation is CASNRPDRSILLQYF.